One sample yielded the 18 T cell receptor beta chains listed below, sequenced in a study of shared clonotypes between healthy human individuals. Method: immunoSEQ multiplex PCR; TCRdb's copy keeps in-frame clones and lacks some. The repertoire has 1.5 million to 2.5 million clones, roughly 95% of them found once; the top ten carry 1.2%. CD8 cells classed as naive were CD45RO-negative and positively selected for CCR7, excluding terminally differentiated effector memory CD45RA+ cells. Sequences were obtained from naive CD8+ T cells sorted from blood. The receptors here all came from a man younger than 35 in good health.

V and J are TRBV5-6 and TRBJ1-2; D is perhaps TRBD1 (6 bases). CDR3 length: 16 residues. Trimming removed 3 bases at V and 0 bases at J, with 15 bases between. The germline V gene encodes CDR1 SGHDT and CDR2 YYEEEE. CDR3 sequence (DNA): TGTGCCAGCAGCTCGCCCCGGACAGAAGCTAACTATGGCTACACCTTC. It yields the protein CASSSPRTEANYGYTF.

The gene calls are TRBV7-8 and TRBJ2-2; 7 nucleotides line up with TRBD2. In germline, CDR1 is SGHVS, CDR2 FQNEAQ. This CDR3 is built from 17 residues. The V gene end was trimmed by 1 base and the J gene end by 0 bases; junction bases not matched to a gene: 5. The CDR3, as DNA: TGTGCCAGCAGCTTAGTTCCCGGGGGGTCGAACACCGGGGAGCTGTTTTTT. It is translated as CASSLVPGGSNTGELFF.

This clone was picked up a small number of times. The chain couples TRBV30 to TRBJ1-4; D gene ambiguous. Germline CDR1 is GTSNPN and CDR2 is SVGIG (reference sequence). V was trimmed by 1 base and J by 7 bases, leaving 22 bases between them. This CDR3 region has 17 residues. Here the CDR3 reads CAWSAPEPDWESEKLFF. In nucleotides, the CDR3 is TGTGCCTGGAGTGCCCCCGAACCAGATTGGGAGTCTGAAAAACTGTTTTTT.

J is TRBJ2-7 and V is TRBV5-1, with D maybe TRBD1 (6 bases). CDR3 length: 12 amino acids. Looked up from germline, CDR1 is SGHRS and CDR2 is YFSETQ. Trimming cost V 4 bases and J 5 bases, with 10 bases left between them. The CDR3 nucleotides read TGCGCCAGCAGCGGGGACAACGACGAGCAGTACTTC. As protein: CASSGDNDEQYF.

The rearrangement links TRBV19 to TRBJ1-6, with a weak D call TRBD1 (5 bases). Germline CDR1 reads LNHDA; CDR2 reads SQIVND (reference sequence). The CDR3 is made up of 14 amino acids. V lost 5 bases and J lost 9, with 14 bases in between. This CDR3 is CASSPLDILSPLHF. DNA for the CDR3: TGTGCCAGTAGTCCCTTGGACATACTTTCACCCCTCCACTTT.

To note about this clone: Additional DNA sequences in this sample encode the identical CDR3. This chain connects TRBV29-1 to TRBJ2-3; D perhaps matches TRBD1 (6 bases). V lost 3 bases to trimming and J lost 6 bases, with 7 bases between them. This CDR3 comprises 11 residues. Germline assignment: CDR1 SQVTM and CDR2 ANQGSEA. CDR3 protein: CSVEGADTQYF. CDR3 sequence (DNA): TGCAGCGTTGAGGGGGCGGATACGCAGTATTTT.

This chain joins TRBV27 and TRBJ1-4, with D possibly matching TRBD1 (6 bases). CDR1 and CDR2 from the germline V gene are MNHEY and SMNVEV (reference sequence). The CDR3 covers 16 residues. V was cut by 5 bases and J by 0 bases, with 13 bases left in between. The CDR3 DNA sequence: TGTGCCAGCAGTCCAACCCACAGGGCAACTAATGAAAAACTGTTTTTT. Translation: CASSPTHRATNEKLFF.

The CDR3 sequence is CASSLGTGVYYEQYF. CDR3 DNA sequence: TGCGCCAGCAGCCTCGGGACAGGGGTCTACTACGAGCAGTACTTC. The V call is TRBV5-1, the J call TRBJ2-7; TRBD1 agrees at 10 bases. There are 15 residues in the CDR3. From germline, CDR1 is SGHRS and CDR2 YFSETQ. Trimming removed 4 bases from V and 3 bases from J; junction bases left unmatched: 7.

This rearrangement joins TRBV19 to TRBJ2-5; D possibly corresponds to TRBD2 (5 bases). The CDR3 loop spans 15 amino acids. The germline V gene encodes CDR1 LNHDA and CDR2 SQIVND (reference sequence). The V end was cut by 3 bases, the J end by 3 bases, with 14 bases between. The CDR3 is CASSIGGQKEETQYF. DNA for the CDR3: TGTGCCAGTAGTATCGGCGGGCAGAAGGAAGAGACCCAGTACTTC.

V gene TRBV6-5 combines with J gene TRBJ2-7, with 7 bases lining up with TRBD2. Germline V gene lookup returns CDR1 MNHEY and CDR2 SVGAGI. V was clipped by 5 bases and J by 4 bases; unmatched bases: 11. The CDR3 length is 15 residues. The CDR3 region is CASSISSGYTYEQYF. As DNA, the CDR3 is TGTGCCAGCAGTATATCTAGCGGCTACACTTACGAGCAGTACTTC.

The chain combines TRBV27 with TRBJ1-6; unclear D gene. Germline V gives CDR1 MNHEY, CDR2 SMNVEV (reference sequence). There are 15 residues in the CDR3. The V end lost 7 bases, the J end lost 3 bases, and 13 bases lay between the germline ends. The chain's CDR3 is CASTSGALYNSPLHF. The CDR3 region has the DNA TGTGCCAGCACATCGGGAGCTCTCTATAATTCACCCCTCCACTTT.

This chain uses TRBV13 with TRBJ2-1; D is perhaps TRBD1 or TRBD2 (6 bases each). Trimming pared 3 bases from V and 0 bases from J, leaving 9 bases between. Germline CDR1 reads PRHDT; CDR2 reads FYEKMQ (reference sequence). CDR3 size: 15 residues. The chain's CDR3 is CASSLEGDSYNEQFF. CDR3 nucleotide sequence: TGTGCCAGCAGCTTGGAGGGGGACTCCTACAATGAGCAGTTCTTC. Filled out from reference TRBV13 and TRBJ2-1, the complete variable domain reads AAGVIQSPRHLIKEKRETATLKCYPIPRHDTVYWYQQGPGQDPQFLISFYEKMQSDKGSIPDRFSAQQFSDYHSELNMSSLELGDSALYFCASSLEGDSYNEQFFGPGTRLTVL.

The chain joins TRBV7-9 to TRBJ2-3, with D uncertain. The CDR3 is made up of 15 amino acids. The V gene's germline CDR1 is SEHNR and CDR2 FQNEAQ (reference sequence). Trimming stripped 4 bases from V and 0 bases from J, with 11 bases between. The CDR3 DNA reads as TGTGCCAGCAGCTCTTGGGGTGCTAGCACAGATACGCAGTATTTT. It yields the protein CASSSWGASTDTQYF. Combining the CDR3 with reference TRBV7-9 and TRBJ2-3 gives the whole variable domain DTGVSQNPRHKITKRGQNVTFRCDPISEHNRLYWYRQTLGQGPEFLTYFQNEAQLEKSRLLSDRFSAERPKGSFSTLEIQRTEQGDSAMYLCASSSWGASTDTQYFGPGTRLTVL.

Turning to this clone: The sample has other DNA sequences that encode this CDR3 too. The J gene is TRBJ2-3, the V gene TRBV4-1, with no clear D. The V gene's germline CDR1 is MGHRA and CDR2 YSYEKL. The V end was cut by 1 base, the J end by 4 bases, with 9 bases between. The CDR3 runs to 14 residues. For the CDR3, the DNA is TGCGCCAGCAGCCAAGTCCCGGGCCCAGATACGCAGTATTTT. Translation gives CASSQVPGPDTQYF.

CDR3 in amino acids: CASSESGSPLYGAFF. In nucleotides, the CDR3 is TGTGCCAGCAGCGAATCAGGGAGTCCACTCTATGGAGCTTTCTTT. V usage is TRBV9 and J usage is TRBJ1-1; TRBD1 is a possible D gene (5 bases). Trimming removed 3 bases from V and 10 bases from J, with 22 bases in between. Germline V gene sequence: CDR1 SGDLS, CDR2 YYNGEE. This CDR3 spans 15 amino acids.

The chain carries TRBV7-9 and TRBJ2-3; TRBD2 might be the D (6 bases). Germline V gene data show CDR1 as SEHNR and CDR2 as FQNEAQ (reference sequence). This CDR3 region has 16 residues. V was cut by 1 base and J by 2 bases, with 13 bases left in between. The CDR3 loop reads CASSLVVGGPTDTQYF. The CDR3 region has the DNA TGTGCCAGCAGCTTAGTTGTGGGAGGACCCACAGATACGCAGTATTTT.

The chain has TRBV27 and TRBJ2-7; no definite D call. Trimming took off 4 bases at V and 5 bases at J, with 12 bases between the two ends. There are 13 residues in the CDR3. CDR1 and CDR2 (germline): MNHEY, SMNVEV (reference sequence). The chain's CDR3 is CASSYGFMNEQYF. The DNA for the CDR3 is TGTGCCAGCAGTTACGGGTTCATGAACGAGCAGTACTTC.

The chain couples TRBV11-2 to TRBJ1-1; 8 bases fit TRBD1. Germline lookup yields CDR1 SGHAT and CDR2 FQNNGV. The V and J ends lost 7 bases and 0 bases, in that order; junction bases with no gene match: 1. This CDR3 contains 13 residues. The chain's CDR3 is CASKDRVNTEAFF. The CDR3 nucleotides read TGTGCCAGCAAGGACAGGGTGAACACTGAAGCTTTCTTT.